This T cell receptor beta chain was recorded in a study of T cell responses to AZD1222 COVID-19 vaccine. This CDR3 region has 15 residues. Germline CDR1 SGHTA, CDR2 FQGTGA. V was cut by 2 bases and J by 2 bases, with 12 bases left in between. Sequenced by immunoSEQ multiplex PCR; TCRdb stores in-frame clones only, minus some. The sample includes about 70,000 clones, more than 70% seen only once; the top ten take 4.8%. The material was peripheral blood, obtained 28 days after the second dose of the MenACWY control vaccine. The receptor comes from an adult who received the MenACWY meningococcal vaccine as a control. The V call is TRBV7-3, the J call TRBJ1-2; D is unclear. In DNA, the CDR3 is TGTGCCAGCAGCTTATCGCCAGTTGGGAACTATGGCTACACCTTC. This codes for CASSLSPVGNYGYTF.